The 32 T cell receptor beta chains below come from one sample, sequenced in a study of T-cell memory formation after mild COVID-19. TCRdb passed the 5' RACE reads through MiXCR, listing each CDR3 protein once. The table lists about 190,000 distinct CDR3 sequences, 18% of them singletons. Sequencing was done on a sample of PBMCs or a T cell subset sorted from them (not recorded which). All receptors come from an adult woman who had mild COVID-19 (a few samples of this study predate the infection). Cell type and time point are not known.

The rearrangement uses TRBV6-6 and TRBJ1-1; no definite D call. The CDR3 is 14 amino acids. V was cut by 9 bases and J by 2 bases, with 16 bases left in between. CDR1 is MNHNY, CDR2 SVGAGI, per germline (reference sequence). The CDR3 nucleotides read TGTGCCAGTCAGATCGACGGCAAAAACACTGAAGCTTTCTTT. The encoded protein is CASQIDGKNTEAFF.

This clonotype was counted between two and nine times. The chain couples TRBV4-2 to TRBJ2-7; D unclear. The CDR3 is 15 residues long. V lost 1 base and J lost 5, with 15 bases in between. Germline loops: CDR1 LGHNA, CDR2 YNFKEQ. The CDR3 DNA reads TGTGCCAGCAGCCAAGGGTGGCAGGCTCGGAACGAGCAGTACTTC. It translates to CASSQGWQARNEQYF.

The rearrangement links TRBV14 to TRBJ1-6, with D possibly matching TRBD1 (5 bases). V was trimmed by 3 bases and J by 7 bases, leaving 13 bases between them. Looked up from germline, CDR1 is SGHDN and CDR2 is FVKESK. CDR3 length: 15 amino acids. The CDR3 sequence: CASSHRHRNNSPLHF. The CDR3 DNA follows: TGTGCCAGCAGCCATAGGCACAGGAACAATTCACCCCTCCACTTT. Looking up the rest from reference TRBV14 and TRBJ1-6 gives the full variable domain: EAGVTQFPSHSVIEKGQTVTLRCDPISGHDNLYWYRRVMGKEIKFLLHFVKESKQDESGMPNNRFLAERTGGTYSTLKVQPAELEDSGVYFCASSHRHRNNSPLHFGNGTRLTVT.

This clonotype was counted at least ten times. The CDR3 protein is CASSLTGVETQYF. In DNA form, the CDR3 reads TGCGCCAGCAGCCTTACAGGGGTGGAGACCCAGTACTTC. The chain carries TRBV5-1 and TRBJ2-5, with 7 bases matching TRBD1. Trimming took 4 bases from V and 5 from J; bases not matched to a gene: 5. Germline CDR1 is SGHRS and CDR2 is YFSETQ. This CDR3 is built from 13 residues.

This clonotype was found a few times. The gene calls are TRBV5-1 and TRBJ1-1, with TRBD1 identical over 7 bases. The trim removed 0 bases at V and 1 base at J, leaving 6 bases unmatched. This CDR3 spans 16 amino acids. Looked up from germline, CDR1 is SGHRS and CDR2 is YFSETQ. CDR3 sequence: CASSLGATGWNTEAFF. DNA of the CDR3: TGCGCCAGCAGCTTGGGGGCGACAGGGTGGAACACTGAAGCTTTCTTT.

This clonotype was detected a few times. The chain combines TRBV21-1 with TRBJ2-7; the table's TRBD1 call for D was not verified on the DNA. TRBV21-1 is tagged as a pseudogene. The CDR3 sequence is 11 residues long. The CDR3 region has the DNA TGTGCCATAGGACAGTACTACGAGCAGTACTTC. Translated: CAIGQYYEQYF.

This sequence joins TRBV6-1 and TRBJ1-2, with 7 positions matching TRBD1. Germline-derived CDR1 and CDR2 are MNHNS and SASEGT. J was trimmed by 6 bases and V by 7 bases; bases with no gene match: 11. CDR3 length: 14 residues. CDR3 DNA sequence: TGTGCCAGCACCCCCAGAACCGACAGGGATGGCTACACCTTC. It is translated as CASTPRTDRDGYTF.

Only a few counts were recorded for this clonotype. J is TRBJ2-1 and V is TRBV20-1; the D gene is possibly TRBD2 (6 bases). The V gene lost 6 bases and the J gene lost 1 base, with 16 bases spanning the gap. The CDR3 loop spans 15 amino acids. Germline V CDR1 and CDR2: DFQATT, SNEGSKA (reference sequence). CDR3 sequence: CSAPSSSDSYNEQFF. CDR3 nucleotide sequence: TGCAGTGCCCCTTCCTCTAGCGATTCCTACAATGAGCAGTTCTTC.

The sample holds a few counts of this clonotype. The chain uses TRBV5-1 and TRBJ1-1; TRBD1 is a possible D gene (6 bases). This CDR3 comprises 15 residues. Germline CDR1 reads SGHRS; CDR2 reads YFSETQ. V lost 5 bases and J lost 1, with 15 bases in between. CDR3 sequence (DNA): TGCGCCAGCAGTAATACAGGGCTGGGGAACACTGAAGCTTTCTTT. Residues: CASSNTGLGNTEAFF.

This clonotype showed up just a few times. V gene TRBV7-2 combines with J gene TRBJ2-3; maybe TRBD2 (5 bases). Germline V gene sequence: CDR1 SGHTA, CDR2 FQGNSA. The CDR3 has 13 amino acids. V was trimmed by 3 bases and J by 5 bases, leaving 9 bases between them. CDR3 bases: TGTGCCAGCAGCTTCTACCGGGGAGATACGCAGTATTTT. It codes for CASSFYRGDTQYF.

This clonotype was recorded a few times. The V call is TRBV9, the J call TRBJ2-3, with D hard to call. Trimming stripped 4 bases from V and 1 base from J, with 10 bases between. CDR3 length: 14 amino acids. CDR1 is SGDLS and CDR2 is YYNGEE in the germline V gene. CDR3 protein: CASSPYVGTDTQYF. DNA for the CDR3: TGTGCCAGCAGCCCTTACGTGGGCACAGATACGCAGTATTTT.

The chain is built from TRBV18 and TRBJ1-5; D is possibly TRBD1 (6 bases). V shed 4 bases and J shed 6 bases, with 10 bases lying between them. CDR3 size: 13 residues. Germline CDR1 reads KGHSH; CDR2 reads LQKENI. This CDR3 reads CASSRSTGQPQHF. CDR3 in DNA: TGTGCCAGCTCACGGTCGACAGGTCAGCCCCAGCATTTT.

The rearrangement uses TRBV5-1 and TRBJ2-7; D ambiguous. V lost 0 bases and J lost 0, with 10 bases in between. This CDR3 spans 15 amino acids. Looked up from germline, CDR1 is SGHRS and CDR2 is YFSETQ. Here the CDR3 reads CASSLVDGPSYEQYF. CDR3 nucleotides: TGCGCCAGCAGCTTGGTAGACGGCCCCTCCTACGAGCAGTACTTC.

As concerns this clonotype: An end of the junction differs from the germline gene, which may be a read error. The V gene is TRBV12-3 or TRBV12-4, the J gene TRBJ1-1; the match to TRBD1 covers 7 bases. This CDR3 is built from 14 residues. CDR3 bases: TGTGCCAGCAGTTGGGAACAGGGGAGGACTGACGCTTTCTTT. As protein: CASSWEQGRTDAFF.

This clonotype occurred a few times. The DNA for the CDR3 is TGTGCCAGCAGCCAGTGGGGACAGGAAACTGAAGCTTTCTTT. Amino acid sequence: CASSQWGQETEAFF. The rearrangement uses TRBV3-1 and TRBJ1-1, with 8 bases fitting TRBD1. CDR3 length: 14 residues. Trimming at V came to 3 bases and at J to 5 bases, leaving 5 bases not matched to a gene. Germline V gene sequence: CDR1 LGHDT, CDR2 YNNKEL (reference sequence). The entire variable domain, with the rest obtained from reference TRBV3-1 and TRBJ1-1, is as follows: DTAVSQTPKYLVTQMGNDKSIKCEQNLGHDTMYWYKQDSKKFLKIMFSYNNKELIINETVPNRFSPKSPDKAHLNLHINSLELGDSAVYFCASSQWGQETEAFFGQGTRLTVV.

At least ten counts were recorded for this clonotype. V and J are TRBV28 and TRBJ2-7; either TRBD1 or TRBD2 may fit D (5 bases each). Germline assignment: CDR1 MDHEN and CDR2 SYDVKM. The CDR3 length is 12 residues. The V and J ends lost 6 bases and 5 bases respectively, with 11 bases between them. The CDR3 sequence is CASSEGINEQYF. CDR3 coding DNA: TGTGCCAGCAGCGAGGGGATCAACGAGCAGTACTTC.

The chain couples TRBV6-2 or TRBV6-3 to TRBJ2-1; TRBD2 aligns across 13 bases. Germline loops: CDR1 MNHEY, CDR2 SVGEGT. The V gene end was trimmed by 5 bases and the J gene end by 0 bases; junction bases not matched to a gene: 10. CDR3 length: 19 residues. This CDR3 is CASSDLGLAGTSSYNEQFF. The CDR3 bases are TGTGCCAGCAGTGACCTGGGACTAGCGGGAACTAGCTCCTACAATGAGCAGTTCTTC.

This clonotype was counted a few times. V gene TRBV12-3 or TRBV12-4 combines with J gene TRBJ1-2; D unresolved. This CDR3 has 13 residues. V lost 5 bases and J lost 7, with 14 bases in between. CDR3 DNA sequence: TGTGCCAGCAGTGCCCGATTGGCTGCTGGCTACACCTTC. This encodes CASSARLAAGYTF.

J is TRBJ1-2 and V is TRBV9; no definite D call. The CDR3 extends over 15 amino acids. CDR1 and CDR2 from the germline V gene are SGDLS and YYNGEE. V lost 0 bases and J 1 base, leaving 10 bases between the germline ends. The CDR3 DNA reads TGTGCCAGCAGCGTAGCCCCGGGTAGTAACTATGGCTACACCTTC. It yields the protein CASSVAPGSNYGYTF.

This clonotype was counted a few times. The gene calls are TRBV24-1 and TRBJ1-4, with D maybe TRBD1 (5 bases). This CDR3 region has 13 residues. Trimming shortened V by 3 bases and J by 5 bases, and 6 bases separated the two germline ends. Germline assignment: CDR1 KGHDR and CDR2 SFDVKD. The CDR3 DNA reads TGTGCCACCAGTGATGGACACAATGAAAAACTGTTTTTT. Amino acids: CATSDGHNEKLFF.

The chain combines TRBV29-1 with TRBJ2-3, with 8 bases that match TRBD1. Unmatched junction bases numbered 13, after V lost 7 bases and J lost 4 bases. Per germline, CDR1 SQVTM and CDR2 ANQGSEA. This CDR3 has 15 amino acids. The CDR3 is CSAPPPDRVPDTQYF. CDR3 bases: TGCAGCGCCCCGCCCCCGGACAGGGTGCCAGATACGCAGTATTTT.

This clonotype was counted at least ten times. The V gene is TRBV29-1, the J gene TRBJ2-1, with D hard to call. The V gene's germline CDR1 is SQVTM and CDR2 ANQGSEA. CDR3 length: 12 amino acids. V lost 4 bases to trimming and J lost 8 bases, with 12 bases between them. This chain's CDR3 is CSVVYPRDEQFF. The DNA for the CDR3 is TGCAGCGTTGTATACCCACGGGATGAGCAGTTCTTC.

This clonotype was observed a handful of times. The V call is TRBV20-1, the J call TRBJ2-1; D is perhaps TRBD2 (6 bases). The CDR3 extends over 15 amino acids. Germline assignment: CDR1 DFQATT and CDR2 SNEGSKA (reference sequence). Trimming shortened V by 1 base and J by 7 bases, and 17 bases separated the two germline ends. In DNA, the CDR3 is TGCAGTGCTAGAGCCTTAGCGGTAGGCGCTAATGAGCAGTTCTTC. Translated: CSARALAVGANEQFF.

In its sample, this clonotype was seen a few times. The chain links TRBV4-1 to TRBJ2-5; 7 bases align to TRBD1. The CDR3 loop spans 16 amino acids. CDR1 is MGHRA, CDR2 YSYEKL, per germline. V lost 0 bases to trimming and J lost 9 bases; unmatched junction nucleotides: 13. The CDR3 nucleotides read TGCGCCAGCAGCCAAGAATCCGGGACAGCCTACCGGTCCCAGTACTTC. It codes for CASSQESGTAYRSQYF.

The V call is TRBV15, the J call TRBJ1-2; maybe TRBD1 (5 bases). This CDR3 comprises 16 residues. Germline CDR1 LNHNV, CDR2 YYDKDF (reference sequence). Trimming took off 5 bases at V and 0 bases at J, with 16 bases between the two ends. Here the CDR3 DNA reads TGTGCCACCAGCTACACCGGGACGGAAGCTAACTATGGCTACACCTTC. Encoded protein: CATSYTGTEANYGYTF.

This clonotype appeared a few times. The chain has TRBV10-3 and TRBJ2-7, with D unclear. Germline CDR1 reads ENHRY; CDR2 reads SYGVKD. The V end lost 8 bases, the J end lost 4 bases, and 9 bases lay between the germline ends. The CDR3 runs to 11 residues. In DNA form, the CDR3 reads TGTGCCATCGGGGATAGTTACGAGCAGTACTTC. It encodes CAIGDSYEQYF.

This CDR3 is CSAFGTLNTGELFF. The CDR3 nucleotides are TGCAGCGCCTTCGGGACCCTGAACACCGGGGAGCTGTTTTTT. The chain is built from TRBV29-1 and TRBJ2-2; perhaps D is TRBD1 or TRBD2 (5 bases each). From germline, CDR1 is SQVTM and CDR2 ANQGSEA. The V gene lost 7 bases and the J gene lost 1 base, with 13 bases spanning the gap. This CDR3 has 14 amino acids.

The V and J genes are TRBV7-9 and TRBJ2-1; D is undetermined. V was clipped by 5 bases and J by 0 bases, with 17 bases between them. This CDR3 contains 17 residues. The germline CDR1 and CDR2 sequences are SEHNR and FQNEAQ (reference sequence). CDR3 coding DNA: TGTGCCAGCAGCCTTCCAGTCGCGGCCAGCTCCTACAATGAGCAGTTCTTC. Residues: CASSLPVAASSYNEQFF. The whole variable domain, remainder taken from reference TRBV7-9 and TRBJ2-1, is DTGVSQNPRHKITKRGQNVTFRCDPISEHNRLYWYRQTLGQGPEFLTYFQNEAQLEKSRLLSDRFSAERPKGSFSTLEIQRTEQGDSAMYLCASSLPVAASSYNEQFFGPGTRLTVL.

This clonotype was detected only a few times. The chain is built from TRBV7-9 and TRBJ2-3, with TRBD2 identical over 10 bases. The CDR3 has 17 amino acids. V shed 4 bases and J 3 bases; nucleotides not matched to a gene: 10. Germline V gene data show CDR1 as SEHNR and CDR2 as FQNEAQ (reference sequence). The CDR3 spells CASSSVAGGHRTDTQYF. DNA of the CDR3: TGTGCCAGCAGCTCCGTAGCGGGAGGCCATAGGACAGATACGCAGTATTTT. Complete variable domain (other parts from reference TRBV7-9 and TRBJ2-3): DTGVSQNPRHKITKRGQNVTFRCDPISEHNRLYWYRQTLGQGPEFLTYFQNEAQLEKSRLLSDRFSAERPKGSFSTLEIQRTEQGDSAMYLCASSSVAGGHRTDTQYFGPGTRLTVL.

V and J are TRBV19 and TRBJ1-2; D possibly corresponds to TRBD1 (5 bases). V was pared by 9 bases and J by 0 bases, with 11 bases between. Germline loops: CDR1 LNHDA, CDR2 SQIVND (reference sequence). This CDR3 spans 13 amino acids. The CDR3 DNA sequence: TGTGCCAGCGGGACGGCAGCTAACTATGGCTACACCTTC. Its protein is CASGTAANYGYTF. The full variable domain, in which reference TRBV19 and TRBJ1-2 provide the parts outside the CDR3, is DGGITQSPKYLFRKEGQNVTLSCEQNLNHDAMYWYRQDPGQGLRLIYYSQIVNDFQKGDIAEGYSVSREKKESFPLTVTSAQKNPTAFYLCASGTAANYGYTFGSGTRLTVV.

The chain has TRBV6-5 and TRBJ2-5; D is unclear. Germline V gives CDR1 MNHEY, CDR2 SVGAGI. V gave up 2 bases and J gave up 5 bases, with 9 bases separating them. This CDR3 has 13 amino acids. CDR3 region: CASSYGHLETQYF. The CDR3 DNA is TGTGCCAGCAGTTACGGTCATTTGGAGACCCAGTACTTC.

The rearrangement uses TRBV10-2 and TRBJ2-4; TRBD2 might be the D (7 bases). Between the trimmed V and J ends, which lost 3 bases and 0 bases, there was a span of 15 bases. Germline V gene data show CDR1 as WSHSY and CDR2 as SAAADI. The CDR3 runs 17 residues. CDR3 residues: CASSERGAGVAKNIQYF. CDR3 bases: TGCGCCAGCAGTGAACGGGGGGCCGGGGTAGCCAAAAACATTCAGTACTTC.